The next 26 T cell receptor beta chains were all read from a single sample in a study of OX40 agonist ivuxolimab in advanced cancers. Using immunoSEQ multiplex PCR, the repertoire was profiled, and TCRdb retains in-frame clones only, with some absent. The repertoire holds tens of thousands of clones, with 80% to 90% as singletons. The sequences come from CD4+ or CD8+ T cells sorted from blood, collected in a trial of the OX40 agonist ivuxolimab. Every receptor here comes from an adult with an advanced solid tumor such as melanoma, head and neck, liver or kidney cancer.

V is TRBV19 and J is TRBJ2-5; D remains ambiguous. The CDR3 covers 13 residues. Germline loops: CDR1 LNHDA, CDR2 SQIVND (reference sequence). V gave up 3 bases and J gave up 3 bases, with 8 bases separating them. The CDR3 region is CASSISFKETQYF. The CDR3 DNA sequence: TGTGCCAGTAGTATCTCATTCAAAGAGACCCAGTACTTC.

For the CDR3, the DNA is TGTGCCAGCAGCTTAGTATTCTTGGCCGGGGAGCTGTTTTTT. It yields the protein CASSLVFLAGELFF. The V and J genes are TRBV7-2 and TRBJ2-2; no clear D. This CDR3 contains 14 residues. V lost 1 base and J lost 6, with 9 bases in between. From germline, CDR1 is SGHTA and CDR2 FQGNSA.

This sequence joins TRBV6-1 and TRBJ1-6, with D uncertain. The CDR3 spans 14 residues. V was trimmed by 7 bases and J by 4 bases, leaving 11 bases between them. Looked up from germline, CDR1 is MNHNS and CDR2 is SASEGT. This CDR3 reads CASNQATYNSPLHF. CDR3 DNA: TGTGCCAGCAACCAGGCGACGTATAATTCACCCCTCCACTTT.

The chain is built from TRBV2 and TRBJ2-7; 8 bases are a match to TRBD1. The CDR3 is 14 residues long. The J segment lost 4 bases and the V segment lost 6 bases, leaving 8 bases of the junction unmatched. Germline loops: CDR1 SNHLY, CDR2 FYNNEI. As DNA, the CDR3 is TGTGCCAGCAGAAATTCAGGGGGCAGTTACGAGCAGTACTTC. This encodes CASRNSGGSYEQYF. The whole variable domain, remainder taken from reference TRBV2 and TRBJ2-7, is EPEVTQTPSHQVTQMGQEVILRCVPISNHLYFYWYRQILGQKVEFLVSFYNNEISEKSEIFDDQFSVERPDGSNFTLKIRSTKLEDSAMYFCASRNSGGSYEQYFGPGTRLTVT.

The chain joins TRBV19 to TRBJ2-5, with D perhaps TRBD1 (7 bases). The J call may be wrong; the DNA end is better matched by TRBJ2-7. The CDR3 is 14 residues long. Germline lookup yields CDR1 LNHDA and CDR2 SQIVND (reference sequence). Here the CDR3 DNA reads TGTGCCAGTAGTAGGCAGGGGGGTCCCTACGAGCAGTACTTC. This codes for CASSRQGGPYEQYF.

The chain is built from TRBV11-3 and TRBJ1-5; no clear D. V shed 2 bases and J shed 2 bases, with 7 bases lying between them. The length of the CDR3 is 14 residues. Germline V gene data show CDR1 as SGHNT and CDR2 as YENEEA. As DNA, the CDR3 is TGTGCCAGCAGCTTAACGCGTGGCAATCAGCCCCAGCATTTT. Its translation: CASSLTRGNQPQHF.

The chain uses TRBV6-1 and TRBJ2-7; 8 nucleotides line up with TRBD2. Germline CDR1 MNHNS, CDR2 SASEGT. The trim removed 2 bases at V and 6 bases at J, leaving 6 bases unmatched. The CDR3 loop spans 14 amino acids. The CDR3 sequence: CASSERGGDSEQYF. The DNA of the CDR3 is TGTGCCAGCAGTGAACGGGGGGGTGATTCCGAGCAGTACTTC.

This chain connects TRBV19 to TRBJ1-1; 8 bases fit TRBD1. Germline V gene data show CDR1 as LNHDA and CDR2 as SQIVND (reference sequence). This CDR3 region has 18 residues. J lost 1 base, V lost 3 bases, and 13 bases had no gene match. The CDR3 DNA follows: TGTGCCAGTAGTATGCGATCTACAGGACAGGGCAGGAACACTGAAGCTTTCTTT. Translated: CASSMRSTGQGRNTEAFF.

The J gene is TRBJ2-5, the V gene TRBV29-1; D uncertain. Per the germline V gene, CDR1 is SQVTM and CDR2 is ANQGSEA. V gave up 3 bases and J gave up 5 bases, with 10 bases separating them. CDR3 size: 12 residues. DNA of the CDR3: TGCAGCGTTGATCTAGGCCCGGAGACCCAGTACTTC. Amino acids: CSVDLGPETQYF.

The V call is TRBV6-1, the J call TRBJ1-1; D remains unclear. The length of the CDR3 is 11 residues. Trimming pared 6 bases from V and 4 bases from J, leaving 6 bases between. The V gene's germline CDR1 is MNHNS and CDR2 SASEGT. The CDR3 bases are TGTGCCAGCAGGGAAAGCACTGAAGCTTTCTTT. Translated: CASRESTEAFF.

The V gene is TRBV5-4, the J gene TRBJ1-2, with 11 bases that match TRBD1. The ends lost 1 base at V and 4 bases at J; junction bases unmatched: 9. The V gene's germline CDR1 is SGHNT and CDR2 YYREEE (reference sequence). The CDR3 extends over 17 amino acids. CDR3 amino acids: CASSLRGTGGNPYGYTF. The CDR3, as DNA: TGTGCCAGCAGCTTGAGGGGGACAGGGGGGAACCCCTATGGCTACACCTTC.

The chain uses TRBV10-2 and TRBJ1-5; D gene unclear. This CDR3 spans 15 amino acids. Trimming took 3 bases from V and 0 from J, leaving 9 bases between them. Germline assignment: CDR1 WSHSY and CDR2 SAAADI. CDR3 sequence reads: CASSDWADSNQPQHF. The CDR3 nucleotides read TGCGCCAGCAGTGATTGGGCGGATAGCAATCAGCCCCAGCATTTT.

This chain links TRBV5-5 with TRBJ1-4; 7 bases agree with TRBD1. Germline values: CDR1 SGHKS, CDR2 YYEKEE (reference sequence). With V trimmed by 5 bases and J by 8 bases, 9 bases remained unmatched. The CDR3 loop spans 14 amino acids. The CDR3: CASSSGTDEEKLFF. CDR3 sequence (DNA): TGTGCCAGCAGTTCCGGGACAGATGAGGAAAAACTGTTTTTT.

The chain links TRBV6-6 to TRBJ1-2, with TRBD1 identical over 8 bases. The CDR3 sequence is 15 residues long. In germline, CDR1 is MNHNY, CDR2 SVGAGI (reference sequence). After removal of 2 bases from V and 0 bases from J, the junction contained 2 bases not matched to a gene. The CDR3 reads CASSYAGGTNYGYTF. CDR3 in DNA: TGTGCCAGCAGTTACGCAGGGGGCACTAACTATGGCTACACCTTC.

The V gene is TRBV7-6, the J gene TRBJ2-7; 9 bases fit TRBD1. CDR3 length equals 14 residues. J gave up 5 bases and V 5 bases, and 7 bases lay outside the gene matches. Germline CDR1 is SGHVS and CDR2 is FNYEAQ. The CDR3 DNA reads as TGTGCCAGCAGCCTTACAGGGGGCAGGAACGAGCAGTACTTC. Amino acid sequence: CASSLTGGRNEQYF.

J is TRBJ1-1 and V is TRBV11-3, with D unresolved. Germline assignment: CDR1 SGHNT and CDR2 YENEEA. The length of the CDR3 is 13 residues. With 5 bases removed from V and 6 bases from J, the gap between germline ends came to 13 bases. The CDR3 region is CASSTPGGAEAFF. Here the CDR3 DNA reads TGTGCCAGCAGCACGCCCGGCGGGGCTGAAGCTTTCTTT.

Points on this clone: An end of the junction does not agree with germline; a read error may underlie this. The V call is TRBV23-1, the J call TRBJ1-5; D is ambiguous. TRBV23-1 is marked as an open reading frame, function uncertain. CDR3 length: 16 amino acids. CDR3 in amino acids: CAGNRFFGLSDQPQHF. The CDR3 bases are TGCGCCGGCAATCGATTTTTTGGGCTTAGCGATCAGCCCCAGCATTTT.

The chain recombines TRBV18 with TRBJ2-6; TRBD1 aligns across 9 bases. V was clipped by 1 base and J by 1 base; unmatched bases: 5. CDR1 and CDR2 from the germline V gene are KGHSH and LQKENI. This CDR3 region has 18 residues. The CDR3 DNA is TGTGCCAGCTCACCACGGGGACAGGGTGGATCTGGGGCCAACGTCCTGACTTTC. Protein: CASSPRGQGGSGANVLTF.

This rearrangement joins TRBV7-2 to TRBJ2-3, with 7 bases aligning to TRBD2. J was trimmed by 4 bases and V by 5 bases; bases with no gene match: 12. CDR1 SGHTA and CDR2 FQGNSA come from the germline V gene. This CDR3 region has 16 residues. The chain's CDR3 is CASSRASGGWSDTQYF. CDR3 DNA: TGTGCCAGCAGCCGCGCTTCCGGGGGGTGGTCAGATACGCAGTATTTT. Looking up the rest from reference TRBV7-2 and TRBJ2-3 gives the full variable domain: GAGVSQSPSNKVTEKGKDVELRCDPISGHTALYWYRQSLGQGLEFLIYFQGNSAPDKSGLPSDRFSAERTGGSVSTLTIQRTQQEDSAVYLCASSRASGGWSDTQYFGPGTRLTVL.

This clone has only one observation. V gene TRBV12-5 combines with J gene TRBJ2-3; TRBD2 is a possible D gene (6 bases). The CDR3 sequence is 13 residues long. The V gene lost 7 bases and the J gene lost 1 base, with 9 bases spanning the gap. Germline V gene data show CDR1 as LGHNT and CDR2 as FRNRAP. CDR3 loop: CASAPGGTDTQYF. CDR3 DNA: TGTGCTAGTGCTCCGGGGGGCACAGATACGCAGTATTTT.

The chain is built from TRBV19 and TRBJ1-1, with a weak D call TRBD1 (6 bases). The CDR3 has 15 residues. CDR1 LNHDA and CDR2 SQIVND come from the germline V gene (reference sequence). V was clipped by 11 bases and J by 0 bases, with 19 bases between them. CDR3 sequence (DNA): TGTGCCCCCAGAGCGGGGGGCTCAATGAACACTGAAGCTTTCTTT. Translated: CAPRAGGSMNTEAFF.

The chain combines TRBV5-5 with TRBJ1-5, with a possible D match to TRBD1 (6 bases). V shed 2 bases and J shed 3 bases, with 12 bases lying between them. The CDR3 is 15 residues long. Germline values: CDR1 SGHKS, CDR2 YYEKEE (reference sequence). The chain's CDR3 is CASSLIQGFNQPQHF. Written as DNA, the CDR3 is TGTGCCAGCAGCTTAATACAGGGTTTCAATCAGCCCCAGCATTTT.

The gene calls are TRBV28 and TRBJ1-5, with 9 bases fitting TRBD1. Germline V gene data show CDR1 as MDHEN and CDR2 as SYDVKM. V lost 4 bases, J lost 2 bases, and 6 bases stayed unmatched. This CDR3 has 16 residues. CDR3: CASSYYRGHGNQPQHF. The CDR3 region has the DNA TGTGCCAGCAGTTACTACAGGGGGCATGGCAATCAGCCCCAGCATTTT.

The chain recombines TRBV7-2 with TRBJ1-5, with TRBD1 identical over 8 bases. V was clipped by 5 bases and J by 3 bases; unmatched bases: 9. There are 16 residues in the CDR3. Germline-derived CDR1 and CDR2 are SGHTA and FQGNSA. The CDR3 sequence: CASSTSGQGLNQPQHF. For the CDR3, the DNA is TGTGCCAGCAGCACATCCGGACAGGGCCTCAATCAGCCCCAGCATTTT.

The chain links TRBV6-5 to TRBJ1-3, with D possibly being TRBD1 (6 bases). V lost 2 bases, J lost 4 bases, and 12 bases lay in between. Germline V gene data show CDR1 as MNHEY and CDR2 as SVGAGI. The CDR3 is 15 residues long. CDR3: CASSYGDRIGNTIYF. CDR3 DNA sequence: TGTGCCAGCAGTTACGGCGACAGGATAGGAAACACCATATATTTT.

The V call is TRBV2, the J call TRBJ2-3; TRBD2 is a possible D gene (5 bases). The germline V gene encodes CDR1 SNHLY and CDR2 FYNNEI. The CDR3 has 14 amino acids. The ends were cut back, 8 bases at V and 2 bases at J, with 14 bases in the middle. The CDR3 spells CASRRTGSTDTQYF. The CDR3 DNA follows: TGTGCCAGCCGGCGGACTGGTTCCACAGATACGCAGTATTTT.